This record covers a single T cell receptor beta chain. Its antigen is still unknown. These data come from a study of CD8 T cells in Susac syndrome. Study details: At the time of blood draw, patients with Susac syndrome were therapy-naive, receiving corticosteroids, or receiving intravenous immunoglobulin alone. Whole-study results and caveats: In Susac patients, clonal expansion was not detected in CD4+ cells.

Reverse transcription used about 0.5 to 1 ug RNA and random hexamers. Using its own MiXCR run on the immunoSEQ multiplex PCR reads, TCRdb lists one record per CDR3 protein. The sample has some 180,000 distinct CDR3 sequences, roughly 94% seen once. CD8+ and CD4+ T cells from blood underwent TCR beta sequencing. As judged by recently defined diagnostic criteria, patients with Susac syndrome had definite or probable disease. The receptor was derived from a human donor with Susac syndrome. The sequencing input was CD4+ T cells from PBMCs.

The CDR3 region has the DNA TGCAGCGTTACCCTGGGCAGCTGGAACACTGAAGCTTTCTTT. Its translation: CSVTLGSWNTEAFF. The chain combines TRBV29-1 with TRBJ1-1; D uncertain. Germline CDR1 reads SQVTM; CDR2 reads ANQGSEA. The CDR3 spans 14 residues. Trimming removed 5 bases at V and 1 base at J, with 14 bases between.